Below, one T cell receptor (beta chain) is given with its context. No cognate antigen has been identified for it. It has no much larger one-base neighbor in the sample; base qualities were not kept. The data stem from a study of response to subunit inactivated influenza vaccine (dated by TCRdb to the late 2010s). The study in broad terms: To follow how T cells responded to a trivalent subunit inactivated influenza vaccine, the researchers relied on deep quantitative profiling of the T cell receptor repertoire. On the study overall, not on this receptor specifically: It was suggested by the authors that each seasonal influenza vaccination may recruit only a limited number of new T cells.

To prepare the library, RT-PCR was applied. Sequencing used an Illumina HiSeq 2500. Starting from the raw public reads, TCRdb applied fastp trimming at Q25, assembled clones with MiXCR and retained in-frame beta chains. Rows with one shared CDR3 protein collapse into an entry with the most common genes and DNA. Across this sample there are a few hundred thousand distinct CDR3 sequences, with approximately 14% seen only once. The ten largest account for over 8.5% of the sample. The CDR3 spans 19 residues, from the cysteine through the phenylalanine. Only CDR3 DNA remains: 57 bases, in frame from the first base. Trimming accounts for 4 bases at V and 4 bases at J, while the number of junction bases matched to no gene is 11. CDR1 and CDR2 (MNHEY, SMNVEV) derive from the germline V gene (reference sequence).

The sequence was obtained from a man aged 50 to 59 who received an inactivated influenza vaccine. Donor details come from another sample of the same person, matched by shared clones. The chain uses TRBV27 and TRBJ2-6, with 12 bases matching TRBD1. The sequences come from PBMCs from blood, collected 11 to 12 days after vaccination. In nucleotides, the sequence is TGTGCCAGCAGTTCCCAAGCCCGGGACAGGGGGCACGGGGCCAACGTCCTGACTTTC. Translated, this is CASSSQARDRGHGANVLTF.